Here is one T cell receptor (beta chain) with its context. At one boundary the junction diverges from the germline segment, which might be a read error. Primed by a sample-barcoded 5' primer and a J-beta primer mix, a second PCR proceeded for about 6 to 12 cycles. A single record per CDR3 protein comes from TCRdb applying MiXCR to the 5' RACE reads. The table has roughly 730,000 distinct CDR3 sequences, more than 55% seen once. This sample was included in a study of blood T cells in healthy people across ages. Sequencing was performed on blood. The TCR was taken from a man aged 40-50 years in good health.

CDR3 protein: CASSYTGQGGYGYIF. CDR3 DNA sequence: TGTGCCAGCAGCTATACTGGACAGGGTGGCTATGGCTACATCTTC. The chain uses TRBV7-2 and TRBJ1-2, with 8 nucleotides matching TRBD1. The CDR3 consists of 15 residues. Germline V lookup: CDR1 SGHTA, CDR2 FQGNSA. The whole variable domain, filled in from reference TRBV7-2 and TRBJ1-2, reads GAGVSQSPSNKVTEKGKDVELRCDPISGHTALYWYRQSLGQGLEFLIYFQGNSAPDKSGLPSDRFSAERTGGSVSTLTIQRTQQEDSAVYLCASSYTGQGGYGYIFGSGTRLTVV.